Below, one T cell receptor (beta chain) is given with its context. Its antigen is not identified. This entry comes from a study of T cell responses to AZD1222 COVID-19 vaccine. Study-level results: Baseline serostatus was positive in only a handful of AZD1222 recipients. Donors were mostly white British, more females; clonal diversity possibly underestimated.

The method was immunoSEQ multiplex PCR; TCRdb's version includes in-frame clones alone and lacks a portion of them. This table holds 140,000 to 150,000 clones, 75% to 85% found once. Trimming took 3 bases from V and 6 from J, leaving 16 bases between them. The length of the CDR3 is 15 residues. Germline V lookup: CDR1 LGHDT, CDR2 YNNKEL (reference sequence). The chain joins TRBV3-1 (or the pseudogene TRBV3-2) to TRBJ2-3, with D maybe TRBD1 (5 bases). The sequence came from an adult in good health. Sequenced here: peripheral blood, sampled on day 0 of MenACWY control vaccination. DNA for the CDR3: TGTGCCAGCAGCCAGAAGTCGGAAAACAGGGATACGCAGTATTTT. Protein: CASSQKSENRDTQYF.